These 2 T cell receptor beta chains were sequenced from one sample in a study of cytomegalovirus exposure and HLA in healthy donors (TCRdb year 2017). Library preparation used the immunoSEQ multiplex PCR assay. For the multiplex PCR, a mixture combining 60 forward primers for TCR Vbeta segments and 13 reverse primers for TCR Jbeta segments was used. TCRdb took over this immuneACCESS table, retaining in-frame rearrangements with V and J assigned. Such tables are incomplete; in checked studies, under half of the missing clones stem from an unresolved V gene, and the remainder is unexplained. The sample has 150,000 or so clones on record, 84% of them singletons. Roughly 0.38% of the sample belongs to the ten largest clones. Sequenced: PBMCs. The receptors were gathered from a boy aged 2 to 10 in good health and CMV-seronegative.

This chain uses TRBV7-9 with TRBJ1-2; D ambiguous. Trimming took off 2 bases at V and 7 bases at J, with 5 bases between the two ends. The V gene's germline CDR1 is SEHNR and CDR2 FQNEAQ (reference sequence). There are 11 residues in the CDR3. This CDR3 is CASSLQAGYTF. CDR3 nucleotide sequence: TGTGCCAGCAGCTTACAGGCTGGCTACACCTTC.

This chain uses TRBV12-5 with TRBJ2-1; 13 bases align to TRBD2. Unmatched junction bases numbered 3, after V lost 1 base and J lost 6 bases. The CDR3 consists of 16 residues. Per germline, CDR1 LGHNT and CDR2 FRNRAP. CDR3 sequence (DNA): TGTGCTAGTGGTTTGGAACTAGCGGGAGGGTCCAATGAGCAGTTCTTC. Translating gives CASGLELAGGSNEQFF. The variable domain in full, completed from reference TRBV12-5 and TRBJ2-1, reads DARVTQTPRHKVTEMGQEVTMRCQPILGHNTVFWYRQTMMQGLELLAYFRNRAPLDDSGMPKDRFSAEMPDATLATLKIQPSEPRDSAVYFCASGLELAGGSNEQFFGPGTRLTVL.